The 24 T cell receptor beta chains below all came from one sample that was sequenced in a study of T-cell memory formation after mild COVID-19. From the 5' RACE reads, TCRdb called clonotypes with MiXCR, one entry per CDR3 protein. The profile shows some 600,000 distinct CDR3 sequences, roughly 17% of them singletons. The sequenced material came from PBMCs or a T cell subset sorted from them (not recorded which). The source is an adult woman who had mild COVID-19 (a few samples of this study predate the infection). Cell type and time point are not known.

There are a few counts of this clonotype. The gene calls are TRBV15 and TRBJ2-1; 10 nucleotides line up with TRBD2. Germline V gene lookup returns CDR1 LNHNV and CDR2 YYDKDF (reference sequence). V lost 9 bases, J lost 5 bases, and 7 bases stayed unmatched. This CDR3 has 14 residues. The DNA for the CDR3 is TGTGCCACTACCGGGACTAGCGTTAACAATGAGCAGTTCTTC. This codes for CATTGTSVNNEQFF.

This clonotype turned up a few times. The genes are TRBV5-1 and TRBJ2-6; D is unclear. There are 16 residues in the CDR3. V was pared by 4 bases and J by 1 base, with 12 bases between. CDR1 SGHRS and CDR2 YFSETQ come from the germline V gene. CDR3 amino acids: CASSKDGHSGANVLTF. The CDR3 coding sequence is TGCGCCAGCAGCAAGGACGGCCATTCTGGGGCCAACGTCCTGACTTTC.

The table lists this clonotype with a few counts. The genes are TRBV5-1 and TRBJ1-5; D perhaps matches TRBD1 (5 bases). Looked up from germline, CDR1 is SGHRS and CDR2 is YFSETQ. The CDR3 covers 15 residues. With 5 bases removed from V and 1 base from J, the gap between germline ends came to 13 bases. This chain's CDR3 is CASRQGFMSNQPQHF. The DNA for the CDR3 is TGCGCCAGCAGGCAGGGTTTTATGAGCAATCAGCCCCAGCATTTT.

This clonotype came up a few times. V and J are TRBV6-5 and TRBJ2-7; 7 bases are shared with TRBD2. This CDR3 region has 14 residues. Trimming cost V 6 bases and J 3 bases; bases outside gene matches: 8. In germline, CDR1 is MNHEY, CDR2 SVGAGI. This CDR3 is CASSPVGDYYEQYF. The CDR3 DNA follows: TGTGCCAGCAGCCCGGTGGGGGACTACTACGAGCAGTACTTC.

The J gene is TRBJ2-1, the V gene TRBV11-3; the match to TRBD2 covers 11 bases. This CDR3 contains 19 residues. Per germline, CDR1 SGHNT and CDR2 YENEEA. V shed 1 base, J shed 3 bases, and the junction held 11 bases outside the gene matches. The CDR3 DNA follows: TGTGCCAGCAGCTTAGTGGGTAGCGGGAGGGCCCGGGTCTACAATGAGCAGTTCTTC. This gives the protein CASSLVGSGRARVYNEQFF.

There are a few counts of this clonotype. The CDR3 loop reads CASGMGYQETQYF. The CDR3 DNA reads TGCGCCAGCGGGATGGGGTATCAAGAGACCCAGTACTTC. The chain uses TRBV5-1 and TRBJ2-5; D ambiguous. Germline values: CDR1 SGHRS, CDR2 YFSETQ. CDR3 length equals 13 residues. V was clipped by 7 bases and J by 2 bases, with 12 bases between them.

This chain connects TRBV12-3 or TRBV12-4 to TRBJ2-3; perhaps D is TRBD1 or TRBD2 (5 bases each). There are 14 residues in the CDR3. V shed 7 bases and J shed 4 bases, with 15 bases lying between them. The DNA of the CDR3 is TGTGCCAGCAACCCCGGGACGGAAGCAGATACGCAGTATTTT. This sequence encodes CASNPGTEADTQYF.

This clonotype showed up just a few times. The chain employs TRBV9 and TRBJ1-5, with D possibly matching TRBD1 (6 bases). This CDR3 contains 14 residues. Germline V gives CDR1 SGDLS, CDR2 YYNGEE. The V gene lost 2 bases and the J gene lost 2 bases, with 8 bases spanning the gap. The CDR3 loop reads CASSVGGRNQPQHF. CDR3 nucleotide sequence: TGTGCCAGCAGCGTGGGGGGGCGCAATCAGCCCCAGCATTTT.

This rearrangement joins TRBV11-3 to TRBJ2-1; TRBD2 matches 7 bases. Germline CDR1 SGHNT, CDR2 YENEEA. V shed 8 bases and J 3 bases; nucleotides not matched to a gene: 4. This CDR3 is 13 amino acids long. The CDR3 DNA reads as TGTGCCAGCCGCCGGGAGGACTACAATGAGCAGTTCTTC. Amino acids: CASRREDYNEQFF.

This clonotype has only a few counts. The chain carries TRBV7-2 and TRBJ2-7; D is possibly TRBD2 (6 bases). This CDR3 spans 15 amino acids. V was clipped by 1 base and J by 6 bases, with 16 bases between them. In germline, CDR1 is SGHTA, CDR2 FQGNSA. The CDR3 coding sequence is TGTGCCAGCAGCTTAGATCAGGGAAGGAGGGGCGAGCAGTACTTC. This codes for CASSLDQGRRGEQYF. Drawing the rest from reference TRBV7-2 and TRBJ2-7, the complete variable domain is GAGVSQSPSNKVTEKGKDVELRCDPISGHTALYWYRQSLGQGLEFLIYFQGNSAPDKSGLPSDRFSAERTGGSVSTLTIQRTQQEDSAVYLCASSLDQGRRGEQYFGPGTRLTVT.

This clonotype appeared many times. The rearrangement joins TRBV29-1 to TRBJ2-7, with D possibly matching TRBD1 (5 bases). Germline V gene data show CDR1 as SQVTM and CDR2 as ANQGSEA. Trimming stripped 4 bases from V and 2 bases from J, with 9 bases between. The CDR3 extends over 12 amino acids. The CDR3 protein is CSVAGNTYEQYF. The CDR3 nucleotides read TGCAGCGTTGCAGGGAATACCTACGAGCAGTACTTC.

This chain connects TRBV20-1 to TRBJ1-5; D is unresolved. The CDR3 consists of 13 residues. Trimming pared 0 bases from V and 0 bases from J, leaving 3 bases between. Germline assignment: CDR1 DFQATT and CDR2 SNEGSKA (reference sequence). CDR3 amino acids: CSARENSNQPQHF. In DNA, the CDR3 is TGCAGTGCTAGAGAAAATAGCAATCAGCCCCAGCATTTT.

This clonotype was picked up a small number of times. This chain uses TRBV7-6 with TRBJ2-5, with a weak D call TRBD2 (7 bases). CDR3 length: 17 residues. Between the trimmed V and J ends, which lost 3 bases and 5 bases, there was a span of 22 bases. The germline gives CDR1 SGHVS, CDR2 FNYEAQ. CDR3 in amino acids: CASSFATGGGMGETQYF. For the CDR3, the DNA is TGTGCCAGCAGCTTCGCCACGGGGGGCGGAATGGGGGAGACCCAGTACTTC.

In DNA, the CDR3 is TGCGCCAGCCATAGGGACAGGGGGCGCACCGGGGAGCTGTTTTTT. Its protein is CASHRDRGRTGELFF. The chain employs TRBV10-2 and TRBJ2-2; 12 bases line up with TRBD1. The V segment lost 8 bases and the J segment 4 bases; nucleotides outside the gene matches: 5. CDR3 length: 15 residues. Germline-derived CDR1 and CDR2 are WSHSY and SAAADI.

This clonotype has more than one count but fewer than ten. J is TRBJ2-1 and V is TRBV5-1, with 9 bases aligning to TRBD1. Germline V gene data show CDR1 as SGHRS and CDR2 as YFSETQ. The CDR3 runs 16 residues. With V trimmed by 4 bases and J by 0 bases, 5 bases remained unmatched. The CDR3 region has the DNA TGCGCCAGCAGCCTGGGGACAGGGCGCTCCTACAATGAGCAGTTCTTC. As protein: CASSLGTGRSYNEQFF.

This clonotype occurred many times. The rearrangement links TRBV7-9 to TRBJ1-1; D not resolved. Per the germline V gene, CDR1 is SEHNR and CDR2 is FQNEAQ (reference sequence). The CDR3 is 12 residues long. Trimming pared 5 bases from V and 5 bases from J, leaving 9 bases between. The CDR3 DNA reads TGTGCCAGCAGCCCTCGGTGGACTGAAGCTTTCTTT. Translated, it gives CASSPRWTEAFF.

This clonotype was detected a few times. In DNA form, the CDR3 reads TGTGCCAGCAGCGAGAGGAACCGCAACACTGAAGCTTTCTTT. This translates into CASSERNRNTEAFF. J is TRBJ1-1 and V is TRBV9; the D is unclear. Germline V gene sequence: CDR1 SGDLS, CDR2 YYNGEE. V lost 3 bases, J lost 2 bases, and 11 bases lay in between. This CDR3 is built from 14 residues.

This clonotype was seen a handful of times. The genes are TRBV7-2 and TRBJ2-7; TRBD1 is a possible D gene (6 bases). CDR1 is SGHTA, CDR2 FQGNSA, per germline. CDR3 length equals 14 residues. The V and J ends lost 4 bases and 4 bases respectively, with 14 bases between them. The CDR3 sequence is CASSSMGTPYEQYF. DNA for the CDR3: TGTGCCAGCAGCTCTATGGGGACACCGTACGAGCAGTACTTC. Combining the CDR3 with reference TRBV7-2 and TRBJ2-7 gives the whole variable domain GAGVSQSPSNKVTEKGKDVELRCDPISGHTALYWYRQSLGQGLEFLIYFQGNSAPDKSGLPSDRFSAERTGGSVSTLTIQRTQQEDSAVYLCASSSMGTPYEQYFGPGTRLTVT.

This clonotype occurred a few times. DNA of the CDR3: TGTGCCAGCAGTGCACAGGGAGGTCGGAACACCATATATTTT. Its protein is CASSAQGGRNTIYF. The chain employs TRBV6-5 and TRBJ1-3; a possible D gene is TRBD1 (6 bases). V lost 5 bases and J 7 bases, leaving 15 bases between the germline ends. CDR1 is MNHEY and CDR2 is SVGAGI in the germline V gene. This CDR3 comprises 14 residues.

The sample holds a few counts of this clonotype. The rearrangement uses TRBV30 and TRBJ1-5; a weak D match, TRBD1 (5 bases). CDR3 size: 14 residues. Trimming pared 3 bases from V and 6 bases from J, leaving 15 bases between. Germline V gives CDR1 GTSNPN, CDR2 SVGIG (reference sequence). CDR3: CAWRTPGGTQPQHF. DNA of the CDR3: TGTGCCTGGAGGACCCCGGGGGGGACTCAGCCCCAGCATTTT.

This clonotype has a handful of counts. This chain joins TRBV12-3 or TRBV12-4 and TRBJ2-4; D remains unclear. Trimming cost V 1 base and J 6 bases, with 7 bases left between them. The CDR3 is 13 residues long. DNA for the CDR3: TGTGCCAGCAGTTTAGGGTACGGAAACATTCAGTACTTC. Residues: CASSLGYGNIQYF.

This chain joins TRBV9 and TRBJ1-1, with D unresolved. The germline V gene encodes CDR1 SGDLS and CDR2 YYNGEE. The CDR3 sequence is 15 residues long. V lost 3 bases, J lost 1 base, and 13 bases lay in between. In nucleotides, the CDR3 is TGTGCCAGCAGCGCGTCGGAGTTACAGAACACTGAAGCTTTCTTT. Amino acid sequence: CASSASELQNTEAFF.

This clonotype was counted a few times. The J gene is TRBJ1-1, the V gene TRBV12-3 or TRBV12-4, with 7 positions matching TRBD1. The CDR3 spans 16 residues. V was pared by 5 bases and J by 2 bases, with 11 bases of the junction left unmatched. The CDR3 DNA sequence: TGTGCCAGCAGTCCTCCACCTCGACAGGGAAACACTGAAGCTTTCTTT. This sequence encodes CASSPPPRQGNTEAFF.

This CDR3 is CASLQRGGGRVGTQYF. The CDR3, as DNA: TGTGCCAGCCTCCAGCGAGGGGGGGGGCGTGTCGGGACCCAGTACTTC. V and J are TRBV12-3 or TRBV12-4 and TRBJ2-5; D may be TRBD2 (7 bases). Trimming took off 8 bases at V and 7 bases at J, with 26 bases between the two ends. The CDR3 is 16 residues long.